Presented here are 19 T cell receptor beta chains from one specimen sequenced in a study of T-cell reconstitution after alpha-beta-depleted transplantation in children. Library preparation (for TCRbeta) was performed with unique molecular identifiers. MiXCR, run by TCRdb on the PCR reads, gives a single entry per CDR3 protein. The sample has under 140,000 distinct CDR3 sequences; 10% to 13% are singletons. The specimen was PBMCs from the stem cell graft donor, collected from the stem cell graft. These receptor sequences come from a human donor who donated a stem cell graft to a child with acute lymphoblastic leukemia.

This clonotype was picked up many times. The chain links TRBV7-9 to TRBJ2-2, with D unclear. Germline CDR1 SEHNR, CDR2 FQNEAQ (reference sequence). Deletions cut 6 bases from V and 4 bases from J, with 15 bases between. The length of the CDR3 is 15 residues. The DNA of the CDR3 is TGTGCCAGCAGGCCATCGGGCATGGGCACCGGGGAGCTGTTTTTT. This sequence encodes CASRPSGMGTGELFF.

This clonotype was counted many times. The chain has TRBV20-1 and TRBJ1-1, with D uncertain. The V gene lost 1 base and the J gene lost 3 bases, with 9 bases spanning the gap. The CDR3 runs to 13 residues. Germline assignment: CDR1 DFQATT and CDR2 SNEGSKA (reference sequence). CDR3 in amino acids: CSARVASDTEAFF. CDR3 DNA sequence: TGCAGTGCTAGAGTTGCATCGGACACTGAAGCTTTCTTT.

This clonotype was counted at least ten times. The chain combines TRBV20-1 with TRBJ1-5; D is ambiguous. Germline assignment: CDR1 DFQATT and CDR2 SNEGSKA (reference sequence). The V and J ends lost 1 base and 3 bases respectively, with 10 bases between them. This CDR3 spans 14 amino acids. The CDR3 is CSARVTGNNQPQHF. For the CDR3, the DNA is TGCAGTGCTAGAGTCACGGGTAACAATCAGCCCCAGCATTTT.

This clonotype has only one observation. The J gene is TRBJ2-3, the V gene TRBV29-1; TRBD2 matches 9 bases. Germline V gene data show CDR1 as SQVTM and CDR2 as ANQGSEA. The CDR3 length is 16 residues. This CDR3 reads CSSTVRKREVVDTQYF. The CDR3 region has the DNA TGCAGTTCTACGGTCCGGAAGCGGGAGGTTGTAGATACGCAGTATTTT.

This sequence joins TRBV9 and TRBJ2-7; TRBD1 agrees at 9 bases. Losses at the gene ends were 4 bases for V and 0 bases for J; bases not matched to a gene: 5. The CDR3 has 15 amino acids. In germline, CDR1 is SGDLS, CDR2 YYNGEE. CDR3 amino acids: CASSPGDRASYEQYF. CDR3 nucleotide sequence: TGTGCCAGCAGCCCCGGGGACAGGGCCTCCTACGAGCAGTACTTC.

This clonotype occurred many times. V and J are TRBV15 and TRBJ2-1; D is possibly TRBD1 (5 bases). V was clipped by 2 bases and J by 2 bases, with 16 bases between them. CDR3 length equals 17 residues. Looked up from germline, CDR1 is LNHNV and CDR2 is YYDKDF (reference sequence). CDR3 in DNA: TGTGCCACCAGCAGAAACCCCGATACAGGCACCTACAATGAGCAGTTCTTC. Residues: CATSRNPDTGTYNEQFF.

This clonotype occurred many times. The V call is TRBV6-5, the J call TRBJ1-2; 8 bases line up with TRBD1. Germline-derived CDR1 and CDR2 are MNHEY and SVGAGI. The junction had 7 bases not matched to a gene; V was cut back by 6 bases and J by 4 bases. The CDR3 consists of 14 residues. The CDR3 DNA follows: TGTGCCAGCAGCCGCTCCGGGACAGGCTATGGCTACACCTTC. This gives the protein CASSRSGTGYGYTF.

The table lists this clonotype with many counts. The chain employs TRBV5-1 and TRBJ1-1, with D tentatively TRBD1 (5 bases). The CDR3 sequence is 16 residues long. V was clipped by 2 bases and J by 0 bases, with 14 bases between them. Germline V gene data show CDR1 as SGHRS and CDR2 as YFSETQ. The CDR3 loop reads CASSFPTGRMNTEAFF. In nucleotides, the CDR3 is TGCGCCAGCAGCTTTCCCACAGGCCGAATGAACACTGAAGCTTTCTTT. The whole variable domain, remainder taken from reference TRBV5-1 and TRBJ1-1, is KAGVTQTPRYLIKTRGQQVTLSCSPISGHRSVSWYQQTPGQGLQFLFEYFSETQRNKGNFPGRFSGRQFSNSRSEMNVSTLELGDSALYLCASSFPTGRMNTEAFFGQGTRLTVV.

In its sample, this clonotype was seen many times. This chain uses TRBV4-2 with TRBJ1-4; D call uncertain. The CDR3 runs 12 residues. Germline V gene sequence: CDR1 LGHNA, CDR2 YNFKEQ. Trimming pared 4 bases from V and 6 bases from J, leaving 6 bases between. The CDR3 protein is CASSPRDEKLFF. The CDR3 region has the DNA TGTGCCAGCAGCCCGAGGGATGAAAAACTGTTTTTT.

This clonotype occurred many times. V is TRBV11-1 and J is TRBJ2-2, with TRBD2 matching over 15 bases. The germline gives CDR1 SGHAT, CDR2 FQDESV (reference sequence). The length of the CDR3 is 16 residues. V lost 5 bases to trimming and J lost 6 bases; unmatched junction nucleotides: 4. CDR3 region: CASSPGLAGGPGELFF. The CDR3, as DNA: TGTGCCAGCAGCCCGGGACTAGCGGGAGGTCCCGGGGAGCTGTTTTTT.

This clonotype was seen ten or more times. The V call is TRBV4-3, the J call TRBJ1-5, with 8 bases aligning to TRBD1. The junction had 6 bases not matched to a gene; V was cut back by 1 base and J by 7 bases. Germline V gene lookup returns CDR1 LGHNA and CDR2 YSLEER. The CDR3 runs 15 residues. The CDR3 spells CASSQGQGAEQPQHF. The CDR3 DNA reads TGCGCCAGCAGCCAAGGCCAGGGGGCTGAACAGCCCCAGCATTTT.

This clonotype was observed at least ten times. The rearrangement links TRBV5-1 to TRBJ2-5; the D gene is possibly TRBD2 (6 bases). Trimming stripped 3 bases from V and 2 bases from J, with 17 bases between. CDR1 and CDR2 from the germline V gene are SGHRS and YFSETQ. This CDR3 has 16 residues. This CDR3 reads CASSSPEPGLQETQYF. CDR3 DNA: TGCGCCAGCAGCTCCCCCGAGCCGGGACTGCAAGAGACCCAGTACTTC.

In its sample, this clonotype was seen many times. This chain uses TRBV20-1 with TRBJ2-5; possible D gene TRBD2, 7 bases. This CDR3 has 16 amino acids. Germline CDR1 reads DFQATT; CDR2 reads SNEGSKA (reference sequence). The V end was cut by 1 base, the J end by 5 bases, with 20 bases between. The CDR3 DNA reads TGCAGTGCTAGAGTAACGTGGGGGGGCTTCTTGGAGACCCAGTACTTC. Protein product: CSARVTWGGFLETQYF.

This clonotype was found many times. This chain links TRBV5-1 with TRBJ2-3; 8 nucleotides align to TRBD1. V was pared by 4 bases and J by 4 bases, with 11 bases of the junction left unmatched. Germline CDR1 is SGHRS and CDR2 is YFSETQ. This CDR3 spans 16 amino acids. In DNA, the CDR3 is TGCGCCAGCAGCCCACTAACTGGACAGGGCTCAGATACGCAGTATTTT. Its translation is CASSPLTGQGSDTQYF.

This clonotype has at least ten counts. The J gene is TRBJ2-3, the V gene TRBV29-1; 7 positions match TRBD1. V trimming: 6 bases; J trimming: 3 bases; junction bases outside the gene matches: 9. CDR3 length: 14 amino acids. Germline V gene sequence: CDR1 SQVTM, CDR2 ANQGSEA. DNA for the CDR3: TGCAGCGTAGCATCGGGGACAGCTACAGATACGCAGTATTTT. This codes for CSVASGTATDTQYF.

This clonotype was detected many times. This sequence joins TRBV7-2 and TRBJ2-7, with D tentatively TRBD2 (6 bases). V was shortened by 5 bases and J by 0 bases, with 14 bases between the two germline ends. The CDR3 spans 15 residues. CDR1 SGHTA and CDR2 FQGNSA come from the germline V gene. CDR3 sequence (DNA): TGTGCCAGCAGCCCCGCCGGGACTTTCTCCTACGAGCAGTACTTC. Protein: CASSPAGTFSYEQYF.

This clonotype came up many times. The chain carries TRBV18 and TRBJ1-1; possibly TRBD1 for D (6 bases). CDR1 is KGHSH, CDR2 LQKENI, per germline. The CDR3 sequence is 15 residues long. Trimming left V 1 base short and J 1 base short, with 10 bases between. The CDR3 spells CASSPRGRWNTEAFF. The DNA of the CDR3 is TGTGCCAGCTCACCACGGGGGCGGTGGAACACTGAAGCTTTCTTT.

This clonotype came up many times. The V and J genes are TRBV5-1 and TRBJ2-7, with D perhaps matching TRBD1 (6 bases). The germline gives CDR1 SGHRS, CDR2 YFSETQ. CDR3 length: 16 amino acids. V lost 0 bases and J lost 2, with 15 bases in between. CDR3 sequence (DNA): TGCGCCAGCAGCTTGGAGGGCAGGGGATCTCCCTACGAGCAGTACTTC. Translated, it gives CASSLEGRGSPYEQYF.

This clonotype showed up many times. The J gene is TRBJ2-1, the V gene TRBV4-1; no clear D gene. The CDR3 runs 14 residues. Germline V lookup: CDR1 MGHRA, CDR2 YSYEKL. Trimming pared 0 bases from V and 6 bases from J, leaving 9 bases between. The CDR3 DNA sequence: TGCGCCAGCAGCCAAGACACCCGAAGCAATGAGCAGTTCTTC. Its translation is CASSQDTRSNEQFF.